The next 22 T cell receptor beta chains were all read from a single sample in a study of tumor-infiltrating lymphocytes in primary liver carcinoma. Starting material for RNA and DNA co-extraction consisted of about 20-30 mg of unsorted bulk tissue. TCR beta cDNA was made from 500 ng total RNA with a constant-region primer. Each TCR beta library was derived from three nested multiplex PCR rounds that employed slightly modified ARM-PCR. TRBV1-TRBV30 forward primers paired with a C-beta reverse primer were used in the first two PCR rounds, which ran about 11 cycles each. MiXCR was run by TCRdb on the multiplex PCR reads, yielding one entry per CDR3 protein. The sample has roughly 48,000 distinct CDR3 sequences; over 70% are singletons. The sample was liver tumor tissue from sampling region 3. Subset here: tumor region T3, left-lateral pole. These receptors were collected from a middle-aged man with primary liver carcinoma and hepatitis B virus infection.

Of note for this clonotype: No conserved phenylalanine or tryptophan is present at the end of the CDR3, so a read error is the likely explanation. This chain uses TRBV5-4 with TRBJ2-7, with D perhaps TRBD2 (5 bases). Per germline, CDR1 SGHNT and CDR2 YYREEE (reference sequence). CDR3 length: 15 amino acids. V shed 0 bases and J shed 6 bases, with 16 bases lying between them. CDR3 sequence (DNA): TGTGCCAGCAGCTTGGGCGGGTTTGAGGTCGGCGAGCAGTACTTA. It codes for CASSLGGFEVGEQYL.

V usage is TRBV28 and J usage is TRBJ2-5, with 10 bases aligning to TRBD1. Germline CDR1 is MDHEN and CDR2 is SYDVKM. CDR3 length: 14 amino acids. CDR3 residues: CVGRWDRGLETQYF. The DNA for the CDR3 is TGTGTCGGCAGGTGGGACAGGGGCCTGGAGACCCAGTACTTC.

This clonotype was counted a single time. The rearrangement links TRBV6-1 to TRBJ1-2; 9 bases are shared with TRBD1. The CDR3 consists of 15 residues. J was trimmed by 3 bases and V by 7 bases; bases with no gene match: 9. Germline V lookup: CDR1 MNHNS, CDR2 SASEGT. Here the CDR3 DNA reads TGTGCCAGCATCATGACAGGGGGTATTGACTATGGCTACACCTTC. Amino acid sequence: CASIMTGGIDYGYTF.

Concerning this clonotype: Since a much larger clone is just one base distant, this may be a read error. This chain connects TRBV5-1 to TRBJ2-1, with a weak D call TRBD2 (6 bases). From germline, CDR1 is SGHRS and CDR2 YFSETQ. The CDR3 has 14 amino acids. V lost 4 bases and J 5 bases, leaving 13 bases between the germline ends. The DNA of the CDR3 is TGCGCCAGCAGCCCGGACGGGGGAAACAATGAGCAGTTCTTC. Amino acid sequence: CASSPDGGNNEQFF. The whole variable domain, filled in from reference TRBV5-1 and TRBJ2-1, reads KAGVTQTPRYLIKTRGQQVTLSCSPISGHRSVSWYQQTPGQGLQFLFEYFSETQRNKGNFPGRFSGRQFSNSRSEMNVSTLELGDSALYLCASSPDGGNNEQFFGPGTRLTVL.

In regard to this clonotype: Because it lacks the conserved phenylalanine or tryptophan at the end, this CDR3 is likely a read error. The chain employs TRBV6-1 and TRBJ2-2; tentative D call: TRBD1 (6 bases). This CDR3 is built from 14 residues. The germline V gene has CDR1 MNHNS and CDR2 SASEGT. Deletions cut 3 bases from V and 8 bases from J, with 13 bases between. CDR3 nucleotide sequence: TGTGCCAGCAGTGATGAAGGGGGAACGGGGGAGCTGTTTTTA. Its protein product is CASSDEGGTGELFL.

Worth noting for this clonotype: A read error is possible here, since a much larger clone lies one base away. V usage is TRBV10-3 and J usage is TRBJ2-1; perhaps TRBD2 as D (7 bases). CDR1 and CDR2 (germline): ENHRY, SYGVKD. The CDR3 is made up of 14 amino acids. Trimming pared 8 bases from V and 5 bases from J, leaving 16 bases between. The chain's CDR3 is CAIGGGAVHNEQFF. CDR3 DNA sequence: TGTGCCATCGGGGGGGGGGCAGTTCACAATGAGCAGTTCTTC.

Remarks on this clonotype: The conserved final phenylalanine or tryptophan is absent from the CDR3, which likely points to a read error. The J gene is TRBJ1-1, the V gene TRBV4-1; 7 nucleotides line up with TRBD1. CDR3 size: 15 residues. Germline CDR1 is MGHRA and CDR2 is YSYEKL. J was trimmed by 8 bases and V by 4 bases; bases with no gene match: 13. The CDR3 is CASSLVITGEMEAFI. The CDR3 DNA follows: TGCGCCAGCAGCCTAGTGATAACAGGGGAAATGGAAGCTTTCATT.

There are a few counts of this clonotype. A much larger clone is a single base away; this may be a read error. Likely a read error: the CDR3 ends without its conserved phenylalanine or tryptophan. The chain employs TRBV7-9 and TRBJ1-1; tentative D call: TRBD1 (5 bases). With 1 base removed from V and 9 bases from J, the gap between germline ends came to 9 bases. The length of the CDR3 is 12 residues. The V gene's germline CDR1 is SEHNR and CDR2 FQNEAQ (reference sequence). CDR3 in amino acids: CASSLVAGKAFI. Written as DNA, the CDR3 is TGTGCCAGCAGCTTAGTGGCAGGGAAAGCTTTCATT.

A word on this clonotype: An end of the junction does not agree with germline; a read error may underlie this. The V gene is TRBV11-2, the J gene TRBJ2-5, with 7 bases matching TRBD1. CDR1 and CDR2 from the germline V gene are SGHAT and FQNNGV. There are 14 residues in the CDR3. The CDR3 DNA sequence: TGTGCCAGCGGCCTAGGGACAGTACAAGATACCCAGTATTTC. Translating gives CASGLGTVQDTQYF. Looking up the rest from reference TRBV11-2 and TRBJ2-5 gives the full variable domain: EAGVAQSPRYKIIEKRQSVAFWCNPISGHATLYWYQQILGQGPKLLIQFQNNGVVDDSQLPKDRFSAERLKGVDSTLKIQPAKLEDSAVYLCASGLGTVQDTQYFGPGTRLLVL.

On this clonotype itself: This may arise from a read error, as a much more abundant clone is one base away. This chain uses TRBV28 with TRBJ2-1, with D tentatively TRBD2 (6 bases). CDR3 length: 16 amino acids. Germline CDR1 and CDR2: MDHEN and SYDVKM. Trimming pared 5 bases from V and 7 bases from J, leaving 21 bases between. The CDR3 region is CASSSPTRGSSNEQFF. CDR3 bases: TGTGCCAGCAGTAGTCCGACTAGAGGGAGTAGTAATGAGCAGTTCTTC. The full variable domain, rest sourced from reference TRBV28 and TRBJ2-1, is DVKVTQSSRYLVKRTGEKVFLECVQDMDHENMFWYRQDPGLGLRLIYFSYDVKMKEKGDIPEGYSVSREKKERFSLILESASTNQTSMYLCASSSPTRGSSNEQFFGPGTRLTVL.

V gene TRBV12-3 or TRBV12-4 combines with J gene TRBJ1-2, with 8 bases that match TRBD1. The CDR3 contains 15 residues. Losses at the gene ends were 6 bases for V and 1 base for J; bases not matched to a gene: 7. The CDR3 protein is CASSYGDRHNYGYTF. The CDR3 nucleotides are TGTGCCAGCAGCTACGGGGACAGGCATAACTATGGCTACACCTTC.

This clonotype has just one count. This sequence joins TRBV30 and TRBJ1-2, with no clear D. The CDR3 contains 13 residues. Germline lookup yields CDR1 GTSNPN and CDR2 SVGIG (reference sequence). The V and J ends lost 4 bases and 13 bases respectively, with 22 bases between them. The CDR3 sequence: CAWTEQTNYGCTF. CDR3 in DNA: TGTGCCTGGACAGAACAGACTAACTATGGTTGCACCTTC.

Only a few counts were recorded for this clonotype. The chain is built from TRBV11-2 and TRBJ1-2; D ambiguous. Trimming removed 6 bases at V and 7 bases at J, with 12 bases between. Per germline, CDR1 SGHAT and CDR2 FQNNGV. The CDR3 covers 12 residues. This chain's CDR3 is CASRPVRFGYTF. The CDR3 nucleotides read TGTGCCAGCAGGCCGGTCCGTTTTGGCTACACCTTC. The whole variable domain, remainder taken from reference TRBV11-2 and TRBJ1-2, is EAGVAQSPRYKIIEKRQSVAFWCNPISGHATLYWYQQILGQGPKLLIQFQNNGVVDDSQLPKDRFSAERLKGVDSTLKIQPAKLEDSAVYLCASRPVRFGYTFGSGTRLTVV.

The rearrangement links TRBV4-1 to TRBJ1-2; 7 bases are shared with TRBD1. This CDR3 has 16 amino acids. Germline CDR1 and CDR2: MGHRA and YSYEKL. Losses at the gene ends were 1 base for V and 3 bases for J; bases not matched to a gene: 8. CDR3 in amino acids: CASSQVKGAEYYGYTF. In DNA form, the CDR3 reads TGCGCCAGCAGCCAAGTGAAGGGGGCAGAATACTATGGCTACACCTTC.

V usage is TRBV11-2 and J usage is TRBJ2-2, with 9 bases fitting TRBD1. Looked up from germline, CDR1 is SGHAT and CDR2 is FQNNGV. The CDR3 runs 17 residues. V dropped 3 bases and J dropped 4; count of bases not matched to a gene: 9. CDR3 in DNA: TGTGCCAGCAGCTTCGATTGGGACAGGGACGGCACCGGGGAGCTGTTTTTT. Translated, it gives CASSFDWDRDGTGELFF.

Comment on this clonotype: At one of its ends the junction is not consistent with the germline gene, which may arise from a read error. The chain uses TRBV12-3 or TRBV12-4 and TRBJ2-5; the D gene is possibly TRBD2 (6 bases). The CDR3 covers 15 residues. As DNA, the CDR3 is TGTGCCAGCAGTCCCCACGGGGGTCCGAAAGAGATCCAGTACTTC. Protein product: CASSPHGGPKEIQYF.

About this clonotype: This may come from a read error, since a much larger clone is one base off. The chain combines TRBV28 with TRBJ2-7; tentative D call: TRBD1 (6 bases). The CDR3 totals 13 residues. Germline V gene data show CDR1 as MDHEN and CDR2 as SYDVKM. The CDR3 nucleotides read TGTGCCAGCAGTTTTACAGGGCCCTACGAGCGGTACTTC. It encodes CASSFTGPYERYF.

Note on this clonotype: Sequence at one end of the junction differs from germline and may be a read error. V usage is TRBV28 and J usage is TRBJ2-5; the match to TRBD2 covers 13 bases. The CDR3 extends over 16 amino acids. Germline V gives CDR1 MDHEN, CDR2 SYDVKM. DNA of the CDR3: TGCGCCAGCAGTTTGAGACTAGCGGGAGGCAAACGGACCCAGTACTTC. Protein: CASSLRLAGGKRTQYF. Variable domain in full (rest from reference TRBV28 and TRBJ2-5): DVKVTQSSRYLVKRTGEKVFLECVQDMDHENMFWYRQDPGLGLRLIYFSYDVKMKEKGDIPEGYSVSREKKERFSLILESASTNQTSMYLCASSLRLAGGKRTQYFGPGTRLLVL.

This clonotype was picked up many times. The chain carries TRBV29-1 and TRBJ1-4, with 8 nucleotides matching TRBD1. The germline V gene has CDR1 SQVTM and CDR2 ANQGSEA. CDR3 size: 12 residues. V lost 4 bases, J lost 7 bases, and 2 bases stayed unmatched. The CDR3 protein is CSVAGGSEKLFF. In DNA, the CDR3 is TGCAGCGTTGCAGGGGGCAGTGAAAAACTGTTTTTT.

A word on this clonotype: Sequence at one end of the junction differs from germline and may be a read error. The chain is built from TRBV4-1 and TRBJ2-7, with 7 positions matching TRBD2. The CDR3 loop spans 17 amino acids. The germline V gene encodes CDR1 MGHRA and CDR2 YSYEKL. The CDR3 sequence: CASTLISGYFSTCEQYF. CDR3 nucleotide sequence: TGCGCCAGCACCCTCATTAGCGGGTACTTTTCCACCTGCGAGCAATACTTC.

Notes on this clonotype: Since no conserved phenylalanine or tryptophan closes the CDR3, a read error is the likely cause. This chain uses TRBV7-8 with TRBJ2-3; D unclear. This CDR3 comprises 14 residues. Germline CDR1 reads SGHVS; CDR2 reads FQNEAQ. Deletions cut 6 bases from V and 5 bases from J, with 15 bases between. This CDR3 is CASSLLDDKDTQYY. The CDR3 DNA sequence: TGTGCCAGCAGTTTACTGGACGACAAAGATACGCAGTATTAT.

V usage is TRBV4-2 and J usage is TRBJ2-1; TRBD1 matches at 8 bases. Germline V lookup: CDR1 LGHNA, CDR2 YNFKEQ. This CDR3 region has 15 residues. V trimming: 1 base; J trimming: 5 bases; junction bases outside the gene matches: 4. The CDR3 nucleotides are TGTGCCAGCAGCCAAGGCGGGACAGGTGACAATGAGCAGTTCTTC. Its translation: CASSQGGTGDNEQFF.